This T cell receptor beta chain was captured by sequencing in a study of blood T cell repertoires in COVID-19. Study at large: Collection of acute and convalescent COVID-19 samples took place in the United States, Italy and Spain. PBMCs, B-cell-depleted T cells, or T cells provided the cDNA or gDNA that made up the material.

V gave up 6 bases and J gave up 4 bases; unmatched junction bases: 16. The CDR3 has 17 amino acids. In the source study's methods: Reference gene primer amplification gave nucleated cell count estimates. TCRdb's table, derived via immunoSEQ multiplex PCR, lists solely in-frame clones and lacks some. V and J calls and clone size are given by that table; D and trimming were obtained from the DNA. The profile shows about 230,000 clones, 81% of them singletons. This TCR came from a woman at least 80 years old with acute or convalescent COVID-19. The sample was peripheral blood. The V call is TRBV5-3, the J call TRBJ2-7; 10 nucleotides line up with TRBD1. TRBV5-3 is designated an ORF whose function remains uncertain. This chain's CDR3 is CARTHLSWDRGIYEQYF. For the CDR3, the DNA is TGTGCCAGAACCCATTTGAGCTGGGACAGGGGTATTTACGAGCAGTACTTC.